This is a list of T cell receptor beta chains from one sample in a study of monozygotic twins with inflammatory bowel disease. TCRdb re-called the 5' RACE reads; one entry per CDR3 protein, DNA not given. In all, the sample yields approximately 330,000 distinct CDR3 sequences. The sequencing sample was made of blood. The origin of the receptors is a human donor with ulcerative colitis or Crohn's disease, or a healthy co-twin of an affected twin (not recorded which). The CDR3 runs from the conserved cysteine through the conserved F or W.

v_call,j_call,cdr3_aa
TRBV29-1,TRBJ2-3,CSVDVRSVRGSGSTDTQYF
TRBV5-4,TRBJ2-7,CASSLVGQGDEQYF
TRBV15,TRBJ2-6,CATSRGYNPSGGLYSGANVLTF
TRBV4-1,TRBJ2-3,CASSQDIPGLAHTGSTDTQYF
TRBV7-2,TRBJ1-5,CASSLDIGGSNQPQHF
TRBV5-1,TRBJ2-1,CASSLVVPSGGAGEQFF
TRBV12-3/TRBV12-4,TRBJ1-6,CASSTLKRGYNSPLHF
TRBV20-1,TRBJ2-4,CSARVAVAKNIQYF
TRBV5-1,TRBJ2-7,CASSLVREDYEQYF
TRBV9,TRBJ2-1,CASRPEGPYNEQFF
TRBV5-1,TRBJ1-2,CASSLFRDRAYGYTF
TRBV7-2,TRBJ1-6,CASSPEPRNRGSPLHF
TRBV24-1,TRBJ2-2,CATSDPRLASAGELFF
TRBV28,TRBJ2-3,CASVRRLAGVPSTDTQYF
TRBV4-1,TRBJ1-2,CASSQGDRGYGYTF
TRBV20-1,TRBJ1-4,CSAGSRAGYEKLFF
TRBV6-2/TRBV6-3,TRBJ2-1,CASSHRVPKQFF
TRBV6-2/TRBV6-3,TRBJ2-7,CASSPLRDGDEQYF
TRBV12-3/TRBV12-4,TRBJ1-2,CASSPRQDSGGYTF
TRBV5-1,TRBJ2-3,CASSELPGNTQYF
TRBV15,TRBJ1-2,CATSRLGTTTNYGYTF
TRBV5-1,TRBJ1-6,CASREIENSPLHF
TRBV6-2/TRBV6-3,TRBJ2-1,CASSYSRGGNTDNEQFF
TRBV5-8,TRBJ2-7,CASSYVGGSGAYEQYF
TRBV7-6,TRBJ2-3,CASSYMPTAGPADTQYF
TRBV6-1,TRBJ1-5,CASSRRRESNQPQHF
TRBV5-6,TRBJ1-1,CASSLVDEAFF
TRBV7-2,TRBJ2-7,CASSLVRTGFREQYF
TRBV7-6,TRBJ1-1,CASSLEATGSYTEAFF
TRBV7-9,TRBJ1-1,CASSLDTAMNTEAFF
TRBV5-1,TRBJ2-7,CASSLGANYEQYF
TRBV20-1,TRBJ2-7,CSARDRRGGHNYEQYF
TRBV5-1,TRBJ2-3,CASSPSTGGTDTQYF
TRBV6-1,TRBJ1-2,CASSEAGRVSYGYTF
TRBV5-5,TRBJ2-1,CASSWFPKAGGPNEQFF
TRBV27,TRBJ1-4,CPSQKWGNSNEKLFF
TRBV9,TRBJ1-5,CASSAQGSQPQHF